This T cell receptor (beta chain) comes out of a study of cytomegalovirus exposure and HLA in healthy donors. The germline CDR1 and CDR2 sequences are LNHNV and YYDKDF (reference sequence). The CDR3 contains 14 residues. V lost 0 bases, J lost 4 bases, and 8 bases lay in between. Use of 60 Vbeta and 13 Jbeta primers characterized the PCR. Sequencing used immunoSEQ multiplex PCR; TCRdb keeps in-frame clones, though not all of them. The sample yields around 160,000 clones, around 67% seen once. Study-wide results and caveats: Of the V segments, some could not be distinguished, including TRBV6-2 and TRBV6-3, and were excluded.

This clone showed up just a few times. Its antigen is unknown. Material for sequencing was PBMCs. The chain uses TRBV15 and TRBJ2-3; D not certain. This TCR was sampled from a young woman in good health and CMV-seropositive. CDR3 protein: CATSRDRSADTQYF. The CDR3 DNA reads as TGTGCCACCAGCAGAGATCGGTCGGCAGATACGCAGTATTTT.